One and the same sample provided the 2 T cell receptor beta chains below, sequenced in a study of regulatory T cells in long-lasting Graves disease. Library construction for TCR beta used iRepertoire HTBI primers and Arm-PCR of CDR3 regions. TCRdb recomputed calls from the multiplex PCR reads with MiXCR, one row per CDR3 protein. The sample carries 300,000 to 500,000 distinct CDR3 sequences, about 20% recorded once. This sample's time point: persistent/refractory GD, antithyroid drugs over 5 years with positive TRAb. Researchers made the TCR library from RNA that was extracted from PBMCs. This material consisted of peripheral blood mononuclear cells (PBMCs), taken when the disease was refractory, from a patient treated with antithyroid drugs. Receptor source: a female donor with Graves disease.

Turning to this clonotype: Germline is not matched at one junction end, which may reflect a read error. The V gene is TRBV7-2, the J gene TRBJ1-4; D not certain. Germline lookup yields CDR1 SGHTA and CDR2 FQGNSA. The CDR3 has 16 residues. CDR3 DNA: TGTGCCAGCAGCTTAGTGTCCCGCACAACTAATGGAAAACTGTTTTTT. This gives the protein CASSLVSRTTNGKLFF.

The chain links TRBV7-3 to TRBJ2-7; D is perhaps TRBD2 (6 bases). The CDR3 is 16 residues long. V was shortened by 4 bases and J by 5 bases, with 21 bases between the two germline ends. Germline V lookup: CDR1 SGHTA, CDR2 FQGTGA. In nucleotides, the CDR3 is TGTGCCAGCAGCTCTTACATCTCGGGACTGACAAACGAGCAGTACTTC. Translated, it gives CASSSYISGLTNEQYF.